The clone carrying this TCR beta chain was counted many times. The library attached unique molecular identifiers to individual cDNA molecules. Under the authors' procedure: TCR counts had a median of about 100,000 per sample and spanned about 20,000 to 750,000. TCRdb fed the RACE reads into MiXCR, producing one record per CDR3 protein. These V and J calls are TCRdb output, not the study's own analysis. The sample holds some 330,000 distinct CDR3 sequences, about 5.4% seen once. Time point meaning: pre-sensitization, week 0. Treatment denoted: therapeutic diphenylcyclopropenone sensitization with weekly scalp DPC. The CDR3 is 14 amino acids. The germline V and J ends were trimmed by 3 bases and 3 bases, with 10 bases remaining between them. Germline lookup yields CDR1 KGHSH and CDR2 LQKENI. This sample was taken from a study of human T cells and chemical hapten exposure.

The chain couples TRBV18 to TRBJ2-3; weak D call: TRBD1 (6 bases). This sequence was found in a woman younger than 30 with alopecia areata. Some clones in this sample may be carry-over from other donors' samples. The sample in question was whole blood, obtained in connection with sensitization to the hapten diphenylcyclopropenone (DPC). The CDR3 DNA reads TGTGCCAGCTCACCTACAGGGCTAACAGATACGCAGTATTTT. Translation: CASSPTGLTDTQYF.